This TCR beta chain was profiled in a study of cytomegalovirus exposure and HLA in healthy donors. Study summary: An analysis done earlier identified some 120 million unique TCR beta sequences from 200 million or so T cells. Whole-study results and caveats: Accounts indicate the classifier identified cytomegalovirus status with strong specificity and sensitivity.

This CDR3 region has 15 residues. Germline V CDR1 and CDR2: SNHLY, FYNNEI. Losses at the gene ends were 6 bases for V and 4 bases for J; bases not matched to a gene: 9. As to this clone: The antigen remains undetermined. The same CDR3 arises from other DNA sequences in this sample as well.

Both 60 Vbeta primers and 13 Jbeta primers went into the PCR. Assay: immunoSEQ multiplex PCR; the TCRdb copy retains only in-frame clones and omits some. The sample table includes 150,000 or so clones. The genes are TRBV2 and TRBJ1-3; 7 nucleotides align to TRBD1. Input material: PBMCs. The TCR originated in a man in his thirties or forties in good health and CMV-seronegative. CDR3 sequence (DNA): TGTGCCAGCAGCCGCCCTGGGACAGACGGAAACACCATATATTTT. Residues: CASSRPGTDGNTIYF.